A selection of T cell receptor beta chains follows, all from one sample in a study of T cells after somatic rescue of genetic block. The repertoire was sequenced with immunoSEQ multiplex PCR; TCRdb's copy has only in-frame clones and lacks some. The sample consists of over 95,000 clones, over 80% of them appearing once. The sequenced sample was peripheral blood mononuclear cells (PBMCs). The receptors stem from a woman under 30. Both conserved end residues are part of each CDR3. A D gene is named only where the DNA matches it firmly. Rows give clone size only sometimes, using once, few, many, or a class for an expanded clone.

TGTGCCAGCAGCGTAGACCCCCCCGGGGGGTTACAAGAGACCCAGTACTTC,CASSVDPPGGLQETQYF,TRBV9,TRBJ2-5,-,TRBD2
TGTGCCAGCAGTTTGAGGGACACCGACCCTCGGGACAATGAGCAGTTCTTC,CASSLRDTDPRDNEQFF,TRBV27,TRBJ2-1,-,-
TGTGCCAGCAGCGTCCGGGACAGGGAGGGAGAGACCCAGTACTTC,CASSVRDREGETQYF,TRBV9,TRBJ2-5,-,TRBD1
TGTGCCAGCAGTTACTCAGCGACAGGGGGCACTGAAGCTTTCTTT,CASSYSATGGTEAFF,TRBV6-6,TRBJ1-1,-,TRBD1
TGTGCCAGCAGTCAAAGGACAGAAAGCTATGGCTACACCTTC,CASSQRTESYGYTF,TRBV6-5,TRBJ1-2,-,-
TGCGCCAGCAGCCGAGATTTCCGGGGCACAGATACGCAGTATTTT,CASSRDFRGTDTQYF,TRBV4-1,TRBJ2-3,-,-
TGTGCCAGCAGACGGACCCCGGATGGGAGCGAGCAGTACTTC,CASRRTPDGSEQYF,TRBV6-5,TRBJ2-7,-,-
TGTGCCAGCAGTACGGTTTGGGGTCCCCAAGAGACCCAGTACTTC,CASSTVWGPQETQYF,TRBV6-4,TRBJ2-5,-,-
TGCGCCAGCAGCCAATTACCGCAGGGGGCGGTAAATGAAAAACTGTTTTTT,CASSQLPQGAVNEKLFF,TRBV4-3,TRBJ1-4,-,TRBD1
TGTGCCAGCTCACCGAGCACGGACAGGAGTTATGGCTACACCTTC,CASSPSTDRSYGYTF,TRBV18,TRBJ1-2,-,TRBD1
TGTGCCAGCAGTTACGGCGGGCCGGAGAACACTGAAGCTTTCTTT,CASSYGGPENTEAFF,TRBV6-5,TRBJ1-1,-,-
TGTGCCGGCGTTGCAACTAATGAAAAACTGTTTTTT,CAGVATNEKLFF,TRBV30,TRBJ1-4,-,-
TGTGCCAGCAGTTTATCGAGCCAGGGGTACGAGCAGTACTTC,CASSLSSQGYEQYF,TRBV27,TRBJ2-7,-,-
TGTGCCAGCAGCTTAGCGGATCAGCCCCAGCATTTT,CASSLADQPQHF,TRBV7-2,TRBJ1-5,-,-
TGTGCCAGCAGTTCTTTAACAGGTATGAACACTGAAGCTTTCTTT,CASSSLTGMNTEAFF,TRBV27,TRBJ1-1,-,-
TGTGCCAGCGATTACAGTGCTAGCACAGATACGCAGTATTTT,CASDYSASTDTQYF,TRBV21-1,TRBJ2-3,-,-
TGTGCCAGCAGGGGACAGGGGGACTACGAGCAGTACTTC,CASRGQGDYEQYF,TRBV2,TRBJ2-7,-,TRBD1
TGTGCCAGCAGCCAAGATGACAGGGCTGAAGCTTTCTTT,CASSQDDRAEAFF,TRBV4-2,TRBJ1-1,once,TRBD1
TGTGCCAGCAGCGTGGGACAGGTGGGCACCGGGGAGCTGTTTTTT,CASSVGQVGTGELFF,TRBV9,TRBJ2-2,few,TRBD1
TGTGCCAGCAGCGCATCGGGTAGCAATCAGCCCCAGCATTTT,CASSASGSNQPQHF,TRBV6-4,TRBJ1-5,-,-
TGTGCCAGCAGCTTGTCCGGGACAGGGTACGAGCAGTACTTC,CASSLSGTGYEQYF,TRBV7-9,TRBJ2-7,-,TRBD1
TGCGCCAGCAGCCAAGGGCGGGGAGGGGACACCTGGAGCTATGGCTACACCTTC,CASSQGRGGDTWSYGYTF,TRBV4-1,TRBJ1-2,-,-
TGTGCCACCCCGGCCACTGAAGCTTTCTTT,CATPATEAFF,TRBV7-9,TRBJ1-1,-,-
TGTGCCAGCCGCCGGAGGGTGGGCACCGGGGAGCTGTTTTTT,CASRRRVGTGELFF,TRBV6-5,TRBJ2-2,once,-